The 10 T cell receptor beta chains below come from one sample, sequenced in a study of T cell responses to AZD1222 COVID-19 vaccine. Using immunoSEQ multiplex PCR, the repertoire was profiled, and TCRdb retains in-frame clones only, with some absent. The sample yields 150,000 to 200,000 clones, approximately 90% seen once. The sample consisted of peripheral blood, taken 28 days after the second AZD1222 dose. These TCRs come from an adult who received the AZD1222 COVID-19 vaccine.

This chain connects TRBV28 to TRBJ2-5; 9 nucleotides line up with TRBD1. CDR3 size: 14 residues. The J segment lost 5 bases and the V segment lost 7 bases, leaving 8 bases of the junction unmatched. CDR1 is MDHEN and CDR2 is SYDVKM in the germline V gene. CDR3 sequence: CASKGQGLRETQYF. The CDR3 DNA is TGTGCCAGCAAGGGACAGGGCCTCCGTGAGACCCAGTACTTC.

The rearrangement links TRBV28 to TRBJ1-5; D is unclear. The V end lost 3 bases, the J end lost 3 bases, and 9 bases lay between the germline ends. The CDR3 extends over 14 amino acids. The germline gives CDR1 MDHEN, CDR2 SYDVKM. The CDR3 loop is CASSFVGPNQPQHF. The CDR3 bases are TGTGCCAGCAGTTTTGTGGGTCCCAATCAGCCCCAGCATTTT.

The chain has TRBV9 and TRBJ2-3, with 9 bases identical to TRBD2. V was pared by 0 bases and J by 3 bases, with 5 bases of the junction left unmatched. Germline V CDR1 and CDR2: SGDLS, YYNGEE. This CDR3 spans 16 amino acids. CDR3 coding DNA: TGTGCCAGCAGCGTAGGGGCGGGAGGGCGGACAGATACGCAGTATTTT. Amino acids: CASSVGAGGRTDTQYF.

The chain joins TRBV5-1 to TRBJ2-2; a weak D match, TRBD1 (6 bases). This CDR3 has 18 residues. Trimming cost V 3 bases and J 3 bases, with 21 bases left between them. Looked up from germline, CDR1 is SGHRS and CDR2 is YFSETQ. In nucleotides, the CDR3 is TGCGCCAGCAGCTCTCCGACAGGTCTAGACAGCTACACCGGGGAGCTGTTTTTT. Protein product: CASSSPTGLDSYTGELFF. The full variable domain, with the rest looked up from reference TRBV5-1 and TRBJ2-2, is KAGVTQTPRYLIKTRGQQVTLSCSPISGHRSVSWYQQTPGQGLQFLFEYFSETQRNKGNFPGRFSGRQFSNSRSEMNVSTLELGDSALYLCASSSPTGLDSYTGELFFGEGSRLTVL.

The rearrangement joins TRBV27 to TRBJ2-3; TRBD2 matches at 15 bases. The trim removed 6 bases at V and 4 bases at J, leaving 2 bases unmatched. Germline CDR1 is MNHEY and CDR2 is SMNVEV (reference sequence). The CDR3 totals 15 residues. The CDR3 DNA reads TGTGCCAGCAGGAGGACTAGCGGGGGGGCAGATACGCAGTATTTT. Protein: CASRRTSGGADTQYF.

In this sample, this clone turned up once. This chain uses TRBV28 with TRBJ1-4, with 7 bases matching TRBD1. Germline CDR1 is MDHEN and CDR2 is SYDVKM. The CDR3 contains 17 residues. The ends lost 6 bases at V and 2 bases at J; junction bases unmatched: 12. CDR3: CASRLGQVGGTNEKLFF. For the CDR3, the DNA is TGTGCCAGCAGACTCGGACAGGTTGGGGGCACTAATGAAAAACTGTTTTTT.

This chain connects TRBV27 to TRBJ2-7, with D tentatively TRBD2 (6 bases). Trimming pared 3 bases from V and 6 bases from J, leaving 12 bases between. Germline CDR1 MNHEY, CDR2 SMNVEV (reference sequence). The CDR3 totals 13 residues. The CDR3 sequence is CASSFTLGGEQYF. CDR3 sequence (DNA): TGTGCCAGCAGTTTTACCCTGGGGGGCGAGCAGTACTTC.

The chain joins TRBV2 to TRBJ2-5, with TRBD1 matching 10 bases. The germline V gene has CDR1 SNHLY and CDR2 FYNNEI. V lost 4 bases to trimming and J lost 2 bases; unmatched junction nucleotides: 4. The CDR3 extends over 15 amino acids. In DNA, the CDR3 is TGTGCCAGCAGTGTGGGGGACAGGGGTCAAGAGACCCAGTACTTC. The encoded protein is CASSVGDRGQETQYF.

The gene calls are TRBV11-2 and TRBJ1-6, with D hard to call. The germline V gene has CDR1 SGHAT and CDR2 FQNNGV. The CDR3 has 13 amino acids. Trimming pared 6 bases from V and 14 bases from J, leaving 17 bases between. The CDR3 sequence: CASRHIGRGSLHF. CDR3 in DNA: TGTGCCAGCAGGCACATCGGCAGAGGCTCCCTCCACTTT.

The rearrangement links TRBV4-3 to TRBJ2-3, with 10 bases fitting TRBD2. The CDR3 consists of 18 residues. From germline, CDR1 is LGHNA and CDR2 YSLEER. Trimming cost V 0 bases and J 3 bases; bases outside gene matches: 9. This CDR3 is CASSQEVGLAGATDTQYF. The CDR3 DNA reads TGCGCCAGCAGCCAAGAGGTGGGTCTAGCGGGGGCGACAGATACGCAGTATTTT.